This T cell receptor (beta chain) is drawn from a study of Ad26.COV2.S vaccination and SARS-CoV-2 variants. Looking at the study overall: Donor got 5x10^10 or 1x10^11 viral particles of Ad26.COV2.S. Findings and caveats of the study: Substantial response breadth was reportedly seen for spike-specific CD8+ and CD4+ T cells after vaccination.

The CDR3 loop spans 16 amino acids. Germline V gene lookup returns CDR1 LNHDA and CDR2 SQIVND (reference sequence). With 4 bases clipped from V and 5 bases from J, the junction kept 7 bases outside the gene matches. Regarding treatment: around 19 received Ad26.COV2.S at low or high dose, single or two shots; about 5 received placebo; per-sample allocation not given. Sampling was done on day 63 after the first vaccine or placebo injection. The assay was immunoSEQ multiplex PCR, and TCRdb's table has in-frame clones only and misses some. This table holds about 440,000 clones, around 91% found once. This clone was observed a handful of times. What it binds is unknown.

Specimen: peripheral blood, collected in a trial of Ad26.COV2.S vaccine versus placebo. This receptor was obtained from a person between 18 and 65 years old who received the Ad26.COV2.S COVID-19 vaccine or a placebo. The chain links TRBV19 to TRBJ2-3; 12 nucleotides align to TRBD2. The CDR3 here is CASSRTSGTSLDTQYF. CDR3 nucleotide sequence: TGTGCCAGTAGTAGGACTAGCGGGACGTCCTTAGATACGCAGTATTTT.